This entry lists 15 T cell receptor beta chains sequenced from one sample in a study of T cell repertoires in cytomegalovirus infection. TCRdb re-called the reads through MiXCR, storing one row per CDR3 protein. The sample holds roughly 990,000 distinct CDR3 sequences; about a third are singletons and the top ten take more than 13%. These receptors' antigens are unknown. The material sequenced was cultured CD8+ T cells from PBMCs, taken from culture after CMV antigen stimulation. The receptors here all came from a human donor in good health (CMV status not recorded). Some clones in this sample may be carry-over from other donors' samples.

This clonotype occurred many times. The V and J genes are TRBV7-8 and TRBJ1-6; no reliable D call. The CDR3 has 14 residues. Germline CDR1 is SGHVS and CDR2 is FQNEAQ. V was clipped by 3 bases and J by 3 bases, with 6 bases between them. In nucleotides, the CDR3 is TGTGCCAGCAGCTTGGGCTACTATAATTCACCCCTCCACTTT. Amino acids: CASSLGYYNSPLHF.

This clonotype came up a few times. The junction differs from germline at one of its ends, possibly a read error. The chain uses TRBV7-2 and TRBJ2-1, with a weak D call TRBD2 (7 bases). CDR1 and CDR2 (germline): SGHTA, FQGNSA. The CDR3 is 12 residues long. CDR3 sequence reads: CASTGGGGPPIF. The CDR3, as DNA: TGTGCCAGCACTGGGGGGGGGGGGCCACCGATCTTC.

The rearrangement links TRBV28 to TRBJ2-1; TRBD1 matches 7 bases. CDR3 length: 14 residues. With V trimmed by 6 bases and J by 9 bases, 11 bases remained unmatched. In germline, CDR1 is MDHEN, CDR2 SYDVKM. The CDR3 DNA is TGTGCCAGCAGATCCCCCTCTACAGGGGTTGAGCAGTTCTTC. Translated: CASRSPSTGVEQFF.

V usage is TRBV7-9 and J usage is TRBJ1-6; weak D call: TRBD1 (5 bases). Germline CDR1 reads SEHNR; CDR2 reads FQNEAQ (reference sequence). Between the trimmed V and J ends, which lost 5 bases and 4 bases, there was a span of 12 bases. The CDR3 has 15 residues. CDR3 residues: CASSQTDRYNSPLHF. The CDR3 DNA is TGTGCCAGCAGCCAGACCGACAGATATAATTCACCCCTCCACTTT.

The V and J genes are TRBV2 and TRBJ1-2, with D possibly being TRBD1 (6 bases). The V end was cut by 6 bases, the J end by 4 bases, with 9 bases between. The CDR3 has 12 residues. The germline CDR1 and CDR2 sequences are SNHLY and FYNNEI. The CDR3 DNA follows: TGTGCCAGCAGGGGACAAGTCTATGGCTACACCTTC. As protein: CASRGQVYGYTF.

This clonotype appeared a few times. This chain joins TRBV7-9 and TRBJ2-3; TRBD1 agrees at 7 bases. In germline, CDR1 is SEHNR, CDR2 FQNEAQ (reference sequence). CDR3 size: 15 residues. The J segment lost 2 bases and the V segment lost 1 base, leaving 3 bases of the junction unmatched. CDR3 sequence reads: CASSLEQGPTDTQYF. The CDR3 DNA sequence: TGTGCCAGCAGCTTAGAACAGGGGCCCACAGATACGCAGTATTTT.

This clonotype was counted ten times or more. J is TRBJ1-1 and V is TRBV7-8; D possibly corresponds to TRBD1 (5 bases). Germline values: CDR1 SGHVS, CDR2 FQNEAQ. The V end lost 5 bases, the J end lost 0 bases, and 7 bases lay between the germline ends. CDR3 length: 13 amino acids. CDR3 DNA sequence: TGTGCCAGCAGCCAGACAGTGAACACTGAAGCTTTCTTT. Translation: CASSQTVNTEAFF.

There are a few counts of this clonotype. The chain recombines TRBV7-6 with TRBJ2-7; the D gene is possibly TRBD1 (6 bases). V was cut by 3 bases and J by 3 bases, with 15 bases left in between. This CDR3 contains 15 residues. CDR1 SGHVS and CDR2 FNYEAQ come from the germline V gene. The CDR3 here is CASSLGFGRGYEQYF. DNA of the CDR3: TGTGCCAGCAGCTTGGGGTTTGGCAGGGGCTACGAGCAGTACTTC.

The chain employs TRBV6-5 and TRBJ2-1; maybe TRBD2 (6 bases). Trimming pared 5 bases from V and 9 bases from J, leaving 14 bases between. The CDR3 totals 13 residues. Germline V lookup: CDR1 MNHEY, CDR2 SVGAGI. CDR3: CASSLYLGGEQFF. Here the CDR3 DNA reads TGTGCCAGCAGTCTGTACTTGGGGGGTGAGCAGTTCTTC.

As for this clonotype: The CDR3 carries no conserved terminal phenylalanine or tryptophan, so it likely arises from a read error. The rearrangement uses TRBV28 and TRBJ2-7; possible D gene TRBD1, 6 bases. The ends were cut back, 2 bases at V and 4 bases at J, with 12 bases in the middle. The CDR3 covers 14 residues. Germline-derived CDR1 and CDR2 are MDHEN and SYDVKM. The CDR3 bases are TGTGCCAGCAGTTTACCCGACAGGCGTTACGAGCAGTACTTG. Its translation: CASSLPDRRYEQYL.

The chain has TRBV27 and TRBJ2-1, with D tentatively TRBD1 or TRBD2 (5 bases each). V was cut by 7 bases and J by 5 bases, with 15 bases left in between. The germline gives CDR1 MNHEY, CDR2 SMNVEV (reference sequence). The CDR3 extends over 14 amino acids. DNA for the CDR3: TGTGCCAGCACTGAGGGCAGGGTCAACAATGAGCAGTTCTTC. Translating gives CASTEGRVNNEQFF.

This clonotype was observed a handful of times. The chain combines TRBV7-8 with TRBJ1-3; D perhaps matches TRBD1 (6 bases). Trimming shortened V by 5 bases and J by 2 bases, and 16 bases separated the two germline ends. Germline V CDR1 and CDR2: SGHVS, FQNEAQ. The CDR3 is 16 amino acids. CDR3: CASSPLGGAPGNTIYF. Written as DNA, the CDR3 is TGTGCCAGCAGCCCTCTGGGGGGGGCCCCTGGAAACACCATATATTTT.

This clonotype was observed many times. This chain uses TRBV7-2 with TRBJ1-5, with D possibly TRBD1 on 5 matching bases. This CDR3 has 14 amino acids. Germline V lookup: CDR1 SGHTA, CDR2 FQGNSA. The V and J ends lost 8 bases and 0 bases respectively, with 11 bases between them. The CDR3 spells CASHRGGSNQPQHF. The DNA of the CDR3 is TGTGCCAGCCACCGGGGGGGTAGCAATCAGCCCCAGCATTTT. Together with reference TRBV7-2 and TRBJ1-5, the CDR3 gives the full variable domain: GAGVSQSPSNKVTEKGKDVELRCDPISGHTALYWYRQSLGQGLEFLIYFQGNSAPDKSGLPSDRFSAERTGGSVSTLTIQRTQQEDSAVYLCASHRGGSNQPQHFGDGTRLSIL.

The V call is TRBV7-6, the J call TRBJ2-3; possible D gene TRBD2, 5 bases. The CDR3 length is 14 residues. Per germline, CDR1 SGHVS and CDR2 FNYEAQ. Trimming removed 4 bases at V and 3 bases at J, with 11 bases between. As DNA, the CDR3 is TGTGCCAGCAGCTCGCTTCCGGGGACAGATACGCAGTATTTT. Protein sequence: CASSSLPGTDTQYF.

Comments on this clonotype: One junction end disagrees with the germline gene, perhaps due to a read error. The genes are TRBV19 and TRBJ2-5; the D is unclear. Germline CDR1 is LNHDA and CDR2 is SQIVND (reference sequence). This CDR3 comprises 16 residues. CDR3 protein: CASRIDRNGLRETQYF. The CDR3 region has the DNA TGTGCCAGTAGAATAGATCGGAACGGCCTCCGGGAGACCCAGTACTTC.